This T cell receptor beta chain is drawn from a study of cytotoxic CD8 clonotypes in ibrutinib-treated CLL. Study outcomes and limitations: Clonality rose at ibrutinib response, held steady in sustained remission, and fell toward baseline at progression.

This CDR3 is 14 amino acids long. Germline V gives CDR1 LNHDA, CDR2 SQIVND (reference sequence). With 5 bases removed from V and 4 bases from J, the gap between germline ends came to 12 bases. This clone occurred once. Its target is unknown. This table comes from immunoSEQ multiplex PCR, and its TCRdb copy is limited to in-frame clones, with some not included. The sample lists under 300,000 clones; 65% to 85% were seen once. The V call is TRBV19, the J call TRBJ1-3; unclear D gene. This receptor was obtained from a human donor with chronic lymphocytic leukemia. Sequencing used PBMCs, obtained at disease progression, from a patient treated with ibrutinib. DNA of the CDR3: TGTGCCAGTAGTTTCCGCAATGAGGGAAACACCATATATTTT. It yields the protein CASSFRNEGNTIYF.